These 5 T cell receptor beta chains came from one sample sequenced in a study of T-cell reconstitution after alpha-beta-depleted transplantation in children. Library preparation (for TCRbeta) was performed with unique molecular identifiers. TCRdb used MiXCR to reprocess the PCR reads, holding one entry per CDR3 protein. The sample has hundreds of thousands of distinct CDR3 sequences, roughly 15% seen once. The sample here was PBMCs, mostly from graft donor cells, taken 360 days after TCRalphabeta/CD19-depleted stem cell transplant. The source of these receptors is a male patient younger than 18 who had a stem cell transplant for acute lymphoblastic leukemia, so the T cells may come from the graft donor.

The J gene is TRBJ2-5, the V gene TRBV7-8; D may match TRBD1 or TRBD2 (6 bases each). Per the germline V gene, CDR1 is SGHVS and CDR2 is FQNEAQ. The CDR3 is 15 amino acids. V was cut by 0 bases and J by 5 bases, with 13 bases left in between. CDR3 coding DNA: TGTGCCAGCAGCTTAGCCGGGGGCGCGGGCGAGACCCAGTACTTC. It yields the protein CASSLAGGAGETQYF.

J is TRBJ1-2 and V is TRBV7-9; D call uncertain. The V gene lost 5 bases and the J gene lost 2 bases, with 12 bases spanning the gap. Looked up from germline, CDR1 is SEHNR and CDR2 is FQNEAQ (reference sequence). The CDR3 is made up of 14 amino acids. This CDR3 reads CASSQPEVNYGYTF. Here the CDR3 DNA reads TGTGCCAGCAGCCAGCCGGAGGTAAACTATGGCTACACCTTC. Together with reference TRBV7-9 and TRBJ1-2, the CDR3 gives the full variable domain: DTGVSQNPRHKITKRGQNVTFRCDPISEHNRLYWYRQTLGQGPEFLTYFQNEAQLEKSRLLSDRFSAERPKGSFSTLEIQRTEQGDSAMYLCASSQPEVNYGYTFGSGTRLTVV.

The sample holds many counts of this clonotype. The chain combines TRBV9 with TRBJ2-2; D might be TRBD1 or TRBD2, each matching 5 bases. The CDR3 is 16 residues long. The germline gives CDR1 SGDLS, CDR2 YYNGEE. V shed 7 bases and J shed 7 bases, with 23 bases lying between them. The chain's CDR3 is CASSSWVASRGGELFF. As DNA, the CDR3 is TGTGCCAGCTCGAGCTGGGTAGCGTCAAGGGGCGGGGAGCTGTTTTTT.

The table lists this clonotype with a few counts. The DNA of the CDR3 is TGTGCCACCAGCAGAGATCAACTTGCCTACGAGCAGTACTTC. The encoded protein is CATSRDQLAYEQYF. The chain recombines TRBV15 with TRBJ2-7; no reliable D call. V gave up 0 bases and J gave up 2 bases, with 8 bases separating them. The germline gives CDR1 LNHNV, CDR2 YYDKDF (reference sequence). The CDR3 length is 14 residues.

This clonotype has at least ten counts. The V and J genes are TRBV5-1 and TRBJ2-1; the match to TRBD2 covers 9 bases. With V trimmed by 0 bases and J by 8 bases, 3 bases remained unmatched. The CDR3 totals 14 residues. Germline V lookup: CDR1 SGHRS, CDR2 YFSETQ. DNA for the CDR3: TGCGCCAGCAGCTTGGAAGCGGGAGGCGATGAGCAGTTCTTC. Amino acid sequence: CASSLEAGGDEQFF.